The table lists the clone carrying this T cell receptor (beta chain) with a few counts. Antigen unknown. This sample stems from a study of beta chain features in type 1 diabetes. General observations from the study: Possibly, sequencing cDNA over-represented cells that had high TCR expression levels.

Expressed TCRB transcripts were sequenced, since all the RNA that had been isolated was reverse transcribed. Libraries were prepared by immunoSEQ multiplex PCR; TCRdb keeps only in-frame clonotypes and omits some of them. The sample has almost 350,000 clones; about 18% are singletons. This sequence was found in a woman younger than 30 in good health. The sequencing sample was made of naive CD4+ T cells from blood.

CDR3: CASSPGGTDGYTF. The CDR3 region has the DNA TGTGCCAGCAGCCCGGGCGGGACGGATGGCTACACCTTC. The rearrangement joins TRBV5-6 to TRBJ1-2; tentatively, D is TRBD1 (5 bases). The V end lost 4 bases, the J end lost 6 bases, and 13 bases lay between the germline ends. The CDR3 loop spans 13 amino acids. Germline V gene sequence: CDR1 SGHDT, CDR2 YYEEEE.